What follows are 20 T cell receptor beta chains derived from one specimen sequenced in a study of beta chain features in type 1 diabetes. Findings and limits, study-wide: There was a moderate but significant shortening of TCRB CDR3s in all four CD4+ subsets of Type 1 diabetes patients.

Antigens for these TCRs are unknown. Since all of the isolated RNA was reverse transcribed, expressed TCRB transcripts were what got sequenced. Sequencing used immunoSEQ multiplex PCR; TCRdb keeps in-frame clones, though not all of them. The data contain more than 300,000 clones, around 9% of them singletons. Material for sequencing was central memory CD4+ T cells from blood. These receptors all stem from a man aged 30 to 39 with type 1 diabetes.

The chain joins TRBV18 to TRBJ2-1; 7 nucleotides align to TRBD1. CDR3 size: 16 residues. The V gene's germline CDR1 is KGHSH and CDR2 LQKENI. V lost 4 bases and J lost 3; bases outside the gene matches: 9. CDR3 bases: TGTGCCAGCTCACTTGGCCGACAGGGATACTACAATGAGCAGTTCTTC. It yields the protein CASSLGRQGYYNEQFF.

The gene calls are TRBV2 and TRBJ2-5, with 7 bases identical to TRBD2. Unmatched junction bases numbered 5, after V lost 3 bases and J lost 4 bases. This CDR3 is built from 14 residues. The germline V gene encodes CDR1 SNHLY and CDR2 FYNNEI. The CDR3 loop reads CASSDQRGTETQYF. Written as DNA, the CDR3 is TGTGCCAGCAGTGACCAGCGGGGCACAGAGACCCAGTACTTC.

This clone occurred a few times. The chain combines TRBV29-1 with TRBJ2-3; 11 bases are shared with TRBD2. Germline V gene sequence: CDR1 SQVTM, CDR2 ANQGSEA. The V and J ends lost 4 bases and 5 bases, in that order; junction bases with no gene match: 11. The CDR3 runs 16 residues. CDR3 in DNA: TGCAGCGTTGGTGGCTATAGCGGGGGGGCCGTAGATACGCAGTATTTT. Its translation: CSVGGYSGGAVDTQYF.

Only a few counts were recorded for this clone. The rearrangement joins TRBV5-1 to TRBJ2-7; D might be TRBD2 (6 bases). V lost 4 bases, J lost 6 bases, and 17 bases lay in between. The CDR3 has 14 residues. The germline V gene encodes CDR1 SGHRS and CDR2 YFSETQ. The CDR3 DNA follows: TGCGCCAGCAGCGGCGACGGAATGGGGGGCGAGCAGTACTTC. Its protein is CASSGDGMGGEQYF.

This chain connects TRBV6-5 to TRBJ2-7; D perhaps matches TRBD2 (6 bases). This CDR3 region has 15 residues. Germline V gene lookup returns CDR1 MNHEY and CDR2 SVGAGI. Trimming removed 0 bases from V and 0 bases from J, with 9 bases in between. This chain's CDR3 is CASSYSSAGSYEQYF. As DNA, the CDR3 is TGTGCCAGCAGTTACTCGTCAGCGGGCTCCTACGAGCAGTACTTC.

Only a few counts were recorded for this clone. V gene TRBV6-6 combines with J gene TRBJ1-6; 9 bases align to TRBD1. The V gene end was trimmed by 6 bases and the J gene end by 7 bases; junction bases not matched to a gene: 4. The germline CDR1 and CDR2 sequences are MNHNY and SVGAGI (reference sequence). The CDR3 length is 14 residues. In DNA form, the CDR3 reads TGTGCCAGCAGATCGACAGGGGGGAATTCACCCCTCCACTTT. Residues: CASRSTGGNSPLHF.

The table lists this clone with a few counts. The chain couples TRBV30 to TRBJ2-5; D unresolved. Between the trimmed V and J ends, which lost 2 bases and 4 bases, there was a span of 11 bases. Germline V gene lookup returns CDR1 GTSNPN and CDR2 SVGIG (reference sequence). The length of the CDR3 is 13 residues. Here the CDR3 reads CAWSYMDGETQYF. CDR3 DNA: TGTGCCTGGAGTTACATGGATGGAGAGACCCAGTACTTC.

This clone was detected a few times. This CDR3 reads CASSLKTGDPTGYTF. CDR3 DNA sequence: TGCGCCAGCAGCTTGAAAACCGGGGACCCGACCGGCTACACCTTC. The rearrangement uses TRBV5-1 and TRBJ1-2; D may be TRBD1 (5 bases). Germline V lookup: CDR1 SGHRS, CDR2 YFSETQ. Trimming shortened V by 1 base and J by 8 bases, and 18 bases separated the two germline ends. This CDR3 has 15 residues.

This clone was counted a few times. The V gene is TRBV7-2, the J gene TRBJ2-3; 13 bases map to TRBD2. CDR1 and CDR2 (germline): SGHTA, FQGNSA. The CDR3 sequence is 16 residues long. V shed 4 bases, J shed 4 bases, and the junction held 5 bases outside the gene matches. In nucleotides, the CDR3 is TGTGCCAGCAGCTCGGGACTAGCGGGGTTGGCAGATACGCAGTATTTT. It specifies CASSSGLAGLADTQYF.

The rearrangement links TRBV7-2 to TRBJ2-3, with TRBD1 matching over 11 bases. V lost 5 bases to trimming and J lost 3 bases; unmatched junction nucleotides: 7. CDR1 and CDR2 from the germline V gene are SGHTA and FQGNSA. The CDR3 totals 16 residues. The CDR3 coding sequence is TGTGCCAGCAGCCCGGGACAGGGGGTTGGGACAGATACGCAGTATTTT. Translation: CASSPGQGVGTDTQYF.

In this sample, this clone turned up a few times. The CDR3 coding sequence is TGTGCCAGCAGCCAGCCGGGACAGGGTAGTTCACCCCTCCACTTT. Translating gives CASSQPGQGSSPLHF. The V gene is TRBV6-5, the J gene TRBJ1-6, with 9 bases aligning to TRBD1. Germline V gene sequence: CDR1 MNHEY, CDR2 SVGAGI. The CDR3 is 15 residues long. J was trimmed by 9 bases and V by 6 bases; bases with no gene match: 9.

This clone was seen a few times. V and J are TRBV18 and TRBJ2-3; no clear D gene. Germline CDR1 KGHSH, CDR2 LQKENI. V dropped 3 bases and J dropped 10 bases, with 17 bases sitting between them. The CDR3 spans 14 residues. This CDR3 reads CASSPGSSSWAQYF. The CDR3 coding sequence is TGTGCCAGCTCACCGGGGTCCTCCTCGTGGGCGCAGTATTTT.

The chain couples TRBV6-5 to TRBJ1-6, with TRBD1 matching 7 bases. Germline V gene sequence: CDR1 MNHEY, CDR2 SVGAGI. The junction had 7 bases not matched to a gene; V was cut back by 6 bases and J by 5 bases. This CDR3 has 15 residues. CDR3 DNA: TGTGCCAGCAGGAGCGGAGACAGGGATAATTCACCCCTCCACTTT. Translated: CASRSGDRDNSPLHF.

There are a few counts of this clone. This chain joins TRBV18 and TRBJ1-3; the D gene is possibly TRBD1 (5 bases). The germline V gene encodes CDR1 KGHSH and CDR2 LQKENI. V dropped 5 bases and J dropped 2 bases, with 10 bases sitting between them. The CDR3 covers 14 residues. The CDR3 reads CASSSQGTGNTIYF. DNA of the CDR3: TGTGCCAGCTCATCGCAGGGAACTGGAAACACCATATATTTT.

This clone has a handful of counts. The chain couples TRBV19 to TRBJ2-2, with D possibly being TRBD1 or TRBD2 (5 bases each). The V end lost 8 bases, the J end lost 2 bases, and 12 bases lay between the germline ends. Germline assignment: CDR1 LNHDA and CDR2 SQIVND (reference sequence). The CDR3 loop spans 14 amino acids. The CDR3 is CASHRDGNTGELFF. The CDR3 DNA reads TGTGCCAGTCACCGGGACGGAAACACCGGGGAGCTGTTTTTT.

The sample holds a few counts of this clone. This chain uses TRBV28 with TRBJ1-2; D is uncertain. V gave up 7 bases and J gave up 1 base, with 7 bases separating them. The CDR3 runs 12 residues. Germline V gene data show CDR1 as MDHEN and CDR2 as SYDVKM. CDR3 amino acids: CASNSDNYGYTF. The CDR3, as DNA: TGTGCCAGCAATTCCGATAACTATGGCTACACCTTC.

The table lists this clone with a few counts. V usage is TRBV4-1 and J usage is TRBJ2-2; 14 bases agree with TRBD2. Germline CDR1 MGHRA, CDR2 YSYEKL. V lost 4 bases and J lost 3; bases outside the gene matches: 7. The CDR3 sequence is 18 residues long. DNA of the CDR3: TGCGCCAGCAGCCCCGGACTAGCGGGGGGCTCGGACACCGGGGAGCTGTTTTTT. Its translation is CASSPGLAGGSDTGELFF.

The V gene is TRBV10-3, the J gene TRBJ2-2, with 8 bases identical to TRBD1. Germline V gene sequence: CDR1 ENHRY, CDR2 SYGVKD. CDR3 length: 15 amino acids. V trimming: 0 bases; J trimming: 7 bases; junction bases outside the gene matches: 4. The CDR3 nucleotides read TGTGCCATCAGTGAGTCGCAGGGGGCGATCGGGGAGCTGTTTTTT. It translates to CAISESQGAIGELFF.

Comment on this clone: This same CDR3 is encoded by further DNA sequences in the sample. This chain joins TRBV30 and TRBJ1-2, with D perhaps matching TRBD1 (5 bases). Trimming shortened V by 3 bases and J by 2 bases, and 7 bases separated the two germline ends. This CDR3 is built from 12 residues. Per the germline V gene, CDR1 is GTSNPN and CDR2 is SVGIG (reference sequence). The CDR3 region has the DNA TGTGCCTGGAGGGGGGGGAACTATGGCTACACCTTC. Residues: CAWRGGNYGYTF.

This clone was observed a handful of times. The chain combines TRBV7-2 with TRBJ1-1; 9 bases match TRBD1. Germline values: CDR1 SGHTA, CDR2 FQGNSA. The junction had 3 bases not matched to a gene; V was cut back by 2 bases and J by 5 bases. The CDR3 has 14 amino acids. CDR3 DNA: TGTGCCAGCAGCTTAATAGGACAGGGGACTGAAGCTTTCTTT. It encodes CASSLIGQGTEAFF.